This T cell receptor (beta chain) was documented in a study of blood T cell repertoires in COVID-19. For the study at large: From T cells, B-cell-depleted T cells, or PBMCs came the material, which was cDNA or gDNA.

There are 15 residues in the CDR3. J lost 6 bases, V lost 9 bases, and 11 bases had no gene match. Germline V gene data show CDR1 as LNHNV and CDR2 as YYDKDF (reference sequence). The repertoire was sequenced with immunoSEQ multiplex PCR; TCRdb's copy has only in-frame clones and lacks some. The repertoire consists of 150,000 to 200,000 clones, with over 75% occurring once and the leading ten covering about 11%. This TCR came from a man aged 60 to 75 with active or convalescent COVID-19. The J gene is TRBJ1-6, the V gene TRBV15, with TRBD1 identical over 7 bases. Sequencing was performed on peripheral blood. CDR3 nucleotides: TGTGCCACTAAACCCAGACAGGGTGGTAATTCACCCCTCCACTTT. Amino acid sequence: CATKPRQGGNSPLHF. Combining the CDR3 with reference TRBV15 and TRBJ1-6 gives the whole variable domain DAMVIQNPRYQVTQFGKPVTLSCSQTLNHNVMYWYQQKSSQAPKLLFHYYDKDFNNEADTPDNFQSRRPNTSFCFLDIRSPGLGDTAMYLCATKPRQGGNSPLHFGNGTRLTVT.